The next 13 T cell receptor beta chains were all read from a single sample in a study of blood T cell repertoires in COVID-19. This table comes from immunoSEQ multiplex PCR, and its TCRdb copy is limited to in-frame clones, with some not included. The profile shows approximately 70,000 clones, approximately 89% of them singletons. Sequencing input: peripheral blood. The receptors were sampled from a man between 50 and 59 years old with COVID-19, enrolled during active disease.

This chain connects TRBV5-6 to TRBJ1-4; D is possibly TRBD1 (6 bases). CDR3 length: 12 residues. The V and J ends lost 0 bases and 12 bases respectively, with 9 bases between them. Germline V gene data show CDR1 as SGHDT and CDR2 as YYEEEE. CDR3 sequence (DNA): TGTGCCAGCAGCTTGGTACCAGGGGAACTGTTTTTT. Translating it yields CASSLVPGELFF.

The gene calls are TRBV5-4 and TRBJ2-3; possible D gene TRBD1, 6 bases. Looked up from germline, CDR1 is SGHNT and CDR2 is YYREEE (reference sequence). V lost 3 bases to trimming and J lost 4 bases, with 12 bases between them. This CDR3 has 14 amino acids. CDR3 DNA: TGTGCCAGCAGCTCCGACAGGTCCGCAGATACGCAGTATTTT. Its protein product is CASSSDRSADTQYF.

V gene TRBV4-1 combines with J gene TRBJ2-1; TRBD2 matches at 13 bases. V was pared by 3 bases and J by 7 bases, with 9 bases of the junction left unmatched. The CDR3 is 17 residues long. Germline V gives CDR1 MGHRA, CDR2 YSYEKL. The CDR3 spells CASSQPTSGRGKNEQFF. CDR3 bases: TGCGCCAGCAGCCAGCCCACTAGCGGGAGGGGAAAAAATGAGCAGTTCTTC.

The chain links TRBV7-8 to TRBJ2-2; TRBD1 might be the D (6 bases). V lost 5 bases and J lost 1, with 14 bases in between. The germline V gene has CDR1 SGHVS and CDR2 FQNEAQ. The CDR3 is made up of 16 amino acids. The CDR3 coding sequence is TGTGCCAGCAGCCCTTCAGGGGCCGGGAACACCGGGGAGCTGTTTTTT. Translating gives CASSPSGAGNTGELFF.

V gene TRBV11-2 combines with J gene TRBJ1-6, with no clear D. Germline CDR1 is SGHAT and CDR2 is FQNNGV. V was pared by 2 bases and J by 7 bases, with 15 bases between. The CDR3 contains 16 residues. For the CDR3, the DNA is TGTGCCAGCAGCTTATTGCCTCGAGTCGGGAATTCACCCCTCCACTTT. Translation gives CASSLLPRVGNSPLHF. The full variable domain, completed using reference TRBV11-2 and TRBJ1-6, is EAGVAQSPRYKIIEKRQSVAFWCNPISGHATLYWYQQILGQGPKLLIQFQNNGVVDDSQLPKDRFSAERLKGVDSTLKIQPAKLEDSAVYLCASSLLPRVGNSPLHFGNGTRLTVT.

The chain combines TRBV18 with TRBJ1-5; D unclear. Trimming cost V 4 bases and J 7 bases, with 14 bases left between them. There are 14 residues in the CDR3. Germline-derived CDR1 and CDR2 are KGHSH and LQKENI. The CDR3 here is CASSRYKSGQPQHF. In DNA form, the CDR3 reads TGTGCCAGCTCACGGTACAAAAGCGGGCAGCCCCAGCATTTT. The whole variable domain, filled in from reference TRBV18 and TRBJ1-5, reads NAGVMQNPRHLVRRRGQEARLRCSPMKGHSHVYWYRQLPEEGLKFMVYLQKENIIDESGMPKERFSAEFPKEGPSILRIQQVVRGDSAAYFCASSRYKSGQPQHFGDGTRLSIL.

This rearrangement joins TRBV7-2 to TRBJ1-1; 10 bases are shared with TRBD1. The germline gives CDR1 SGHTA, CDR2 FQGNSA. J lost 4 bases, V lost 5 bases, and 4 bases had no gene match. CDR3 length: 14 residues. The CDR3 is CASSHWTGGTEAFF. The CDR3 nucleotides are TGTGCCAGCAGCCACTGGACAGGGGGCACTGAAGCTTTCTTT.

The CDR3 nucleotides read TGTGCCAGCTCCCGGCGCGCGGGAGATACGCAGTATTTT. Amino acid sequence: CASSRRAGDTQYF. The chain couples TRBV5-6 to TRBJ2-3, with D possibly TRBD2 on 5 matching bases. CDR1 and CDR2 (germline): SGHDT, YYEEEE. The V end lost 7 bases, the J end lost 5 bases, and 14 bases lay between the germline ends. The CDR3 runs to 13 residues.

The gene calls are TRBV15 and TRBJ1-6; D gene ambiguous. The CDR3 has 14 residues. Trimming shortened V by 0 bases and J by 14 bases, and 14 bases separated the two germline ends. The V gene's germline CDR1 is LNHNV and CDR2 YYDKDF (reference sequence). CDR3 sequence: CATSRELFMRSLHF. The DNA of the CDR3 is TGTGCCACCAGCAGAGAACTCTTTATGAGGTCCCTCCACTTT.

This chain links TRBV27 with TRBJ2-1; 9 bases align to TRBD1. CDR1 is MNHEY and CDR2 is SMNVEV in the germline V gene (reference sequence). V gave up 7 bases and J gave up 9 bases; unmatched junction bases: 13. The CDR3 sequence is 15 residues long. The CDR3 is CASTLGGTGSGEQFF. CDR3 bases: TGTGCCAGCACCCTAGGGGGGACAGGGTCTGGTGAGCAGTTCTTC.

The CDR3 loop is CASSQASAGTLSGYTF. CDR3 sequence (DNA): TGCGCCAGCAGCCAAGCCTCCGCCGGGACTTTAAGCGGCTACACCTTC. The chain carries TRBV4-1 and TRBJ1-2, with D possibly being TRBD1 (5 bases). Trimming cost V 1 base and J 8 bases, with 20 bases left between them. CDR3 length equals 16 residues. Germline-derived CDR1 and CDR2 are MGHRA and YSYEKL.

This chain connects TRBV9 to TRBJ1-3; D gene unclear. V was clipped by 3 bases and J by 0 bases, with 13 bases between them. The CDR3 is made up of 16 amino acids. CDR1 is SGDLS, CDR2 YYNGEE, per germline. CDR3 amino acids: CASSAESIFSGNTIYF. Written as DNA, the CDR3 is TGTGCCAGCAGCGCCGAGTCTATTTTCTCTGGAAACACCATATATTTT.

This rearrangement joins TRBV5-1 to TRBJ2-2; D is unclear. This CDR3 region has 15 residues. The V gene's germline CDR1 is SGHRS and CDR2 YFSETQ. V dropped 0 bases and J dropped 1 base, with 7 bases sitting between them. Here the CDR3 reads CASSLATRNTGELFF. In DNA form, the CDR3 reads TGCGCCAGCAGCTTGGCCACTCGGAACACCGGGGAGCTGTTTTTT.